These 10 T cell receptor beta chains originate from one sample sequenced in a study of T-cell memory formation after mild COVID-19. TCRdb called the 5' RACE reads again in MiXCR, with one record for every CDR3 protein. Of around 440,000 distinct CDR3 sequences in the sample, 15% to 20% are singletons; the top ten hold roughly an eighth. Sequenced input: PBMCs or a T cell subset sorted from them (not recorded which). The source is an adult woman who had mild COVID-19 (a few samples of this study predate the infection). Cell type and time point are not known.

This clonotype was observed at least ten times. The V call is TRBV7-8, the J call TRBJ2-7; D possibly corresponds to TRBD2 (5 bases). Germline V gene data show CDR1 as SGHVS and CDR2 as FQNEAQ. With 8 bases removed from V and 6 bases from J, the gap between germline ends came to 11 bases. This CDR3 is 11 amino acids long. The CDR3 nucleotides read TGTGCCAGCCTAGGGAGTCGCGAGCAGTACTTC. Translated, it gives CASLGSREQYF.

The rearrangement joins TRBV9 to TRBJ2-3; 11 positions agree with TRBD2. Germline trimming cut 2 bases from V and 12 bases from J; bases unmatched to any gene: 14. Germline V CDR1 and CDR2: SGDLS, YYNGEE. CDR3 length: 16 amino acids. CDR3 in DNA: TGTGCCAGCAGCGTCCACCAAATCCGTACTAGCGGGGGCCAGTATTTT. Residues: CASSVHQIRTSGGQYF.

The V call is TRBV25-1, the J call TRBJ2-3, with 8 positions matching TRBD2. Germline V gene data show CDR1 as MGHDK and CDR2 as SYGVNS. With 4 bases clipped from V and 5 bases from J, the junction kept 5 bases outside the gene matches. The CDR3 consists of 14 residues. CDR3 in amino acids: CASSVGLGGDTQYF. The CDR3 DNA sequence: TGTGCCAGCAGTGTGGGACTAGGAGGAGATACGCAGTATTTT.

This clonotype showed up just a few times. The V call is TRBV29-1, the J call TRBJ2-1, with D perhaps TRBD1 or TRBD2 (5 bases each). V was shortened by 1 base and J by 4 bases, with 20 bases between the two germline ends. The CDR3 is 17 amino acids. CDR1 and CDR2 (germline): SQVTM, ANQGSEA. The CDR3 DNA reads as TGCAGCGTTGAAGGAGGGGAATCAGCGGCCGATTACAATGAGCAGTTCTTC. Translating it yields CSVEGGESAADYNEQFF.

This clonotype showed up just a few times. This chain connects TRBV7-2 to TRBJ2-7; D is possibly TRBD2 (6 bases). The length of the CDR3 is 14 residues. V was clipped by 4 bases and J by 1 base, with 11 bases between them. Germline V gene sequence: CDR1 SGHTA, CDR2 FQGNSA. CDR3 protein: CASSSSLASYEQYF. DNA of the CDR3: TGTGCCAGCAGCTCATCACTAGCTTCCTACGAGCAGTACTTC.

The table lists this clonotype with many counts. This chain connects TRBV7-9 to TRBJ2-2; unclear D gene. Trimming took 5 bases from V and 3 from J, leaving 7 bases between them. CDR1 SEHNR and CDR2 FQNEAQ come from the germline V gene (reference sequence). The CDR3 contains 13 residues. CDR3 amino acids: CASSLDYTGELFF. CDR3 DNA sequence: TGTGCCAGCAGCCTAGACTACACCGGGGAGCTGTTTTTT.

The table lists this clonotype with a few counts. This chain links TRBV9 with TRBJ2-1, with a possible D match to TRBD2 (5 bases). Per the germline V gene, CDR1 is SGDLS and CDR2 is YYNGEE. V lost 2 bases to trimming and J lost 1 base, with 7 bases between them. The CDR3 spans 14 residues. CDR3 protein: CASSVGDSYNEQFF. DNA for the CDR3: TGTGCCAGCAGCGTCGGGGATTCCTACAATGAGCAGTTCTTC.

In this sample, this clonotype turned up a few times. This chain connects TRBV7-9 to TRBJ2-1, with 11 bases aligning to TRBD2. Trimming cost V 0 bases and J 8 bases; bases outside gene matches: 6. The CDR3 is 16 residues long. Germline V CDR1 and CDR2: SEHNR, FQNEAQ (reference sequence). The CDR3 nucleotides read TGTGCCAGCAGCTTAGCTGGGCTAGCGGGGGGTCATGAGCAGTTCTTC. Protein product: CASSLAGLAGGHEQFF.

This clonotype was detected only a few times. The V and J genes are TRBV2 and TRBJ1-2; D not certain. Per germline, CDR1 SNHLY and CDR2 FYNNEI. This CDR3 is 14 amino acids long. Trimming cost V 11 bases and J 1 base, with 17 bases left between them. CDR3 sequence: CAPRPDGFNYGYTF. DNA for the CDR3: TGTGCCCCTCGTCCGGACGGCTTTAACTATGGCTACACCTTC.

The V call is TRBV25-1, the J call TRBJ2-3; the match to TRBD1 covers 7 bases. V was clipped by 4 bases and J by 8 bases; unmatched bases: 18. The CDR3 runs 17 residues. From germline, CDR1 is MGHDK and CDR2 SYGVNS. CDR3 sequence reads: CASSGDPQSTGWTTQYF. The CDR3 nucleotides read TGTGCCAGCAGTGGAGACCCACAGTCGACAGGGTGGACTACGCAGTATTTT.